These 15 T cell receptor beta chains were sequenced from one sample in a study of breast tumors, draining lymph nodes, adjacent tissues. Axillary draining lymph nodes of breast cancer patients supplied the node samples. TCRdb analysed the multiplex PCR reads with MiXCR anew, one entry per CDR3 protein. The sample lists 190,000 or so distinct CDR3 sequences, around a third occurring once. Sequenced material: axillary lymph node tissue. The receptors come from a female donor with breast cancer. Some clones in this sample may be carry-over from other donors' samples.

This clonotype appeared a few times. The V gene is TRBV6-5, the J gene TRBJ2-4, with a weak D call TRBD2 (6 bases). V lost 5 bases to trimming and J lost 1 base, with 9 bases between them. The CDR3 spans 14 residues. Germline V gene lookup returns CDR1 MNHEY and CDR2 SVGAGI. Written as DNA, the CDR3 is TGTGCCAGCAGTCCCCGGGGGGCCAAAAACATTCAGTACTTC. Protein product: CASSPRGAKNIQYF.

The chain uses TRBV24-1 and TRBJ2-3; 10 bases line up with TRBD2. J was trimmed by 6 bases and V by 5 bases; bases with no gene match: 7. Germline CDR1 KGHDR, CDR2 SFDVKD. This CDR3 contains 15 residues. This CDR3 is CATSVLAGAGDTQYF. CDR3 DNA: TGTGCCACCAGTGTGCTAGCGGGGGCCGGGGATACGCAGTATTTT.

The DNA of the CDR3 is TGTGCCAGTAGTATCGGTGGGGCAGCAACTAATGAAAAACTGTTTTTT. It specifies CASSIGGAATNEKLFF. The chain uses TRBV19 and TRBJ1-4; D is possibly TRBD1 (5 bases). V was clipped by 3 bases and J by 0 bases, with 11 bases between them. This CDR3 has 16 residues. Germline V gene data show CDR1 as LNHDA and CDR2 as SQIVND (reference sequence). Together with reference TRBV19 and TRBJ1-4, the CDR3 gives the full variable domain: DGGITQSPKYLFRKEGQNVTLSCEQNLNHDAMYWYRQDPGQGLRLIYYSQIVNDFQKGDIAEGYSVSREKKESFPLTVTSAQKNPTAFYLCASSIGGAATNEKLFFGSGTQLSVL.

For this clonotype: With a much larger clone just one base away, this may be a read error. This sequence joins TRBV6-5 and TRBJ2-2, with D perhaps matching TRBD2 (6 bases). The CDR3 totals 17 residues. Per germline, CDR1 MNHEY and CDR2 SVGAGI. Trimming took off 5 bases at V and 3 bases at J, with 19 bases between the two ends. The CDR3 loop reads CASSTYRGRRDTGELFF. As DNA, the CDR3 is TGTGCCAGCAGTACATACCGGGGGAGGAGGGACACCGGGGAGCTGTTTTTT.

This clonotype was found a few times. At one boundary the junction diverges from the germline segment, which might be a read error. CDR3 sequence: CSALEYLGYAYTF. CDR3 sequence (DNA): TGCAGTGCCCTAGAGTATCTGGGCTATGCCTACACCTTC. J is TRBJ1-2 and V is TRBV20-1; D is unclear. The germline CDR1 and CDR2 sequences are DFQATT and SNEGSKA (reference sequence). This CDR3 contains 13 residues.

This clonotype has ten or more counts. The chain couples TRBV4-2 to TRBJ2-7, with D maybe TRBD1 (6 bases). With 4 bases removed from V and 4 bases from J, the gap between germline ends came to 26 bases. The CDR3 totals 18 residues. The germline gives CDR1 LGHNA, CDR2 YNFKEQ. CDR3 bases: TGTGCCAGCAGCCGCCTAGATGGTAAAGGGGGTTATTTGTACGAGCAGTACTTC. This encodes CASSRLDGKGGYLYEQYF.

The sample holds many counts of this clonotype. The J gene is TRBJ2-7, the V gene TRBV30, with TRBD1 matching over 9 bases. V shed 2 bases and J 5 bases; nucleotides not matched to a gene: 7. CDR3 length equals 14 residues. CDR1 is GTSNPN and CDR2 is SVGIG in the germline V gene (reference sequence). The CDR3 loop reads CAWSSGTGYNEQYF. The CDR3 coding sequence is TGTGCCTGGAGTTCCGGGACAGGGTACAACGAGCAGTACTTC.

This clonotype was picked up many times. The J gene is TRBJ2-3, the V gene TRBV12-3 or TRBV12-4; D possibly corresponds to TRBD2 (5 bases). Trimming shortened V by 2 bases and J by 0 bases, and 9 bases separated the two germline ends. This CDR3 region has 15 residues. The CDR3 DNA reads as TGTGCCAGCAGTTTAAACGGGGAGAGCACAGATACGCAGTATTTT. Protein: CASSLNGESTDTQYF.

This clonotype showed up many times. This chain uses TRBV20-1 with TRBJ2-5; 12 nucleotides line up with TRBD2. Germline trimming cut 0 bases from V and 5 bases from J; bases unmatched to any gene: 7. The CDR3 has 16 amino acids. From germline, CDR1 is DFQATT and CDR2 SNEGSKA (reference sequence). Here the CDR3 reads CSARDTSGGLAETQYF. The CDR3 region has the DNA TGCAGTGCTAGAGATACTAGCGGGGGGCTGGCGGAGACCCAGTACTTC.

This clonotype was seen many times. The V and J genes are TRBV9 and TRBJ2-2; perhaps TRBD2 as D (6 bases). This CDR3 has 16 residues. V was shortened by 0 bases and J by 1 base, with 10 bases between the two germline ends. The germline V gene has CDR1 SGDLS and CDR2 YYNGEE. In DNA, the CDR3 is TGTGCCAGCAGCGTAGGGGTGACTAGGAACACCGGGGAGCTGTTTTTT. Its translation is CASSVGVTRNTGELFF.

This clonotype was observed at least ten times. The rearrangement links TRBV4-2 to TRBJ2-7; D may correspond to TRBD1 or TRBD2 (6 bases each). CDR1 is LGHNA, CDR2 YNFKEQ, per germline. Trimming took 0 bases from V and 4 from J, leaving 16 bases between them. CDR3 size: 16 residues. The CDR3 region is CASSQDDGGVWYEQYF. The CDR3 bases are TGTGCCAGCAGCCAAGATGACGGGGGCGTGTGGTACGAGCAGTACTTC.

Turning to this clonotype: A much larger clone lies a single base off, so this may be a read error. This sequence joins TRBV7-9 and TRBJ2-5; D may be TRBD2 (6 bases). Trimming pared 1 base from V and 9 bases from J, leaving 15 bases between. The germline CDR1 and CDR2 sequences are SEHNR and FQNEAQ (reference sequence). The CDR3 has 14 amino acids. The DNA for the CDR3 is TGTGCCAGCAGCTTAGGCCTGGGACGGAGGGCCCAGTACTTC. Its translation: CASSLGLGRRAQYF.

The CDR3 nucleotides read TGTGCCAGCAGTTACTACAGGGAGGATACGCAGTATTTT. This sequence encodes CASSYYREDTQYF. V and J are TRBV6-2 or TRBV6-3 and TRBJ2-3; the D gene is possibly TRBD1 (6 bases). Germline values: CDR1 MNHEY, CDR2 SVGEGT. This CDR3 spans 13 amino acids. Trimming shortened V by 1 base and J by 6 bases, and 8 bases separated the two germline ends.

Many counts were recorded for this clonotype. The CDR3 DNA reads TGCAGTACTAAGTACTACGAGCAGTACTTC. Translation gives CSTKYYEQYF. The V call is TRBV20-1, the J call TRBJ2-7; D is unresolved. Germline values: CDR1 DFQATT, CDR2 SNEGSKA (reference sequence). Trimming removed 8 bases from V and 3 bases from J, with 8 bases in between. This CDR3 has 10 residues.

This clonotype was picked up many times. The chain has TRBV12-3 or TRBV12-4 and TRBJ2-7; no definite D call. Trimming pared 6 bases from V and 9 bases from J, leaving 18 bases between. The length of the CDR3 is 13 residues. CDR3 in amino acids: CASSPDGGSGQYF. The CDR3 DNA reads TGTGCCAGCAGCCCGGATGGCGGCTCCGGGCAGTACTTC.